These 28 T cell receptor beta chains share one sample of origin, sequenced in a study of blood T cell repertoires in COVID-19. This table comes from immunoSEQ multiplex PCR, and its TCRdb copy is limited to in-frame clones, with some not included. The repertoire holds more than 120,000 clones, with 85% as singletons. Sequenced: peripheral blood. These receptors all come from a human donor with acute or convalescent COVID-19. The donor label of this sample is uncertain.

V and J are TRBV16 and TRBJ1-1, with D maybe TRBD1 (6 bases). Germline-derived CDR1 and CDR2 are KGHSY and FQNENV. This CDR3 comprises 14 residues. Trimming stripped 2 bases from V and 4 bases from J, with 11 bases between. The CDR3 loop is CASSQLRGATEAFF. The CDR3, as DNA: TGTGCCAGCAGCCAACTCCGGGGGGCCACTGAAGCTTTCTTT.

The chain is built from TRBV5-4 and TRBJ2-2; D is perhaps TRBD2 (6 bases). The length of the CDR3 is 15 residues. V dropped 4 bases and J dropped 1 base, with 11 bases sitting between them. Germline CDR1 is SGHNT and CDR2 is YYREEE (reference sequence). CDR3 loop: CASSTGAKNTGELFF. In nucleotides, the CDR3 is TGTGCCAGCAGCACGGGAGCCAAGAACACCGGGGAGCTGTTTTTT.

CDR3 protein: CASSIDTGLAGGLAKNIQYF. The CDR3 DNA follows: TGTGCCAGTAGTATAGATACTGGACTAGCGGGGGGGCTAGCCAAAAACATTCAGTACTTC. The V and J genes are TRBV19 and TRBJ2-4; 15 nucleotides match TRBD2. Germline V gene data show CDR1 as LNHDA and CDR2 as SQIVND (reference sequence). CDR3 length equals 20 residues. After removal of 0 bases from V and 0 bases from J, the junction contained 6 bases not matched to a gene.

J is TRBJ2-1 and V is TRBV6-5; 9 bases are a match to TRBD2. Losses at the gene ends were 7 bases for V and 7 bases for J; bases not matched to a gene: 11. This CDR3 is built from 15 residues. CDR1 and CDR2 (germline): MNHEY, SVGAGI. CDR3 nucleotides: TGTGCCAGCACCAGAGCGGGGGGCTCGGTGAATGAGCAGTTCTTC. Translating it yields CASTRAGGSVNEQFF.

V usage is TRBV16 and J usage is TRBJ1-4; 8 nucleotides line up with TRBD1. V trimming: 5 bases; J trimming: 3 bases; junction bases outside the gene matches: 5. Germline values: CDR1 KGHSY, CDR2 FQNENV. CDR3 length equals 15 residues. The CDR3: CASSNSDRANEKLFF. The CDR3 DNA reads TGTGCCAGCAGCAATTCGGACAGGGCTAATGAAAAACTGTTTTTT.

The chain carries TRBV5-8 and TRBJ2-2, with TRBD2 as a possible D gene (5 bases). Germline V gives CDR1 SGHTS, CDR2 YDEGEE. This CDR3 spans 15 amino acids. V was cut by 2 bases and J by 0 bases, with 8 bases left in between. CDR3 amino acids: CASSFGNSNTGELFF. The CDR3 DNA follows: TGTGCCAGCAGCTTCGGGAACTCGAACACCGGGGAGCTGTTTTTT.

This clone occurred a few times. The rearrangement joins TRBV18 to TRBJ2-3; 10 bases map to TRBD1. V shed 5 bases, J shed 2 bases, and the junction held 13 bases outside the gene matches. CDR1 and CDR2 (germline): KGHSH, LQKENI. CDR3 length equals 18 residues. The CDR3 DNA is TGTGCCAGCTCAACCCGTGGGACAGGGGCTCCTTACACAGATACGCAGTATTTT. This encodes CASSTRGTGAPYTDTQYF. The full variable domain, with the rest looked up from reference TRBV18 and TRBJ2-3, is NAGVMQNPRHLVRRRGQEARLRCSPMKGHSHVYWYRQLPEEGLKFMVYLQKENIIDESGMPKERFSAEFPKEGPSILRIQQVVRGDSAAYFCASSTRGTGAPYTDTQYFGPGTRLTVL.

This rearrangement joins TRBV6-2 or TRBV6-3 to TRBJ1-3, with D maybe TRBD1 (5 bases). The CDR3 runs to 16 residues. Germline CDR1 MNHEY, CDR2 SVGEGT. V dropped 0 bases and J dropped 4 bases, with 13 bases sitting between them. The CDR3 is CASSYSHRGTGNTIYF. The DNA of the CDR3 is TGTGCCAGCAGTTACTCGCATCGGGGGACGGGAAACACCATATATTTT.

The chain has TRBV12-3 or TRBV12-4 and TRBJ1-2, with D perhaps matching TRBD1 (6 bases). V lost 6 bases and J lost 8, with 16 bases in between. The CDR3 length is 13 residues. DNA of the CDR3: TGTGCCAGCAGCCCTACAGGGTTAGGAGGCTACACCTTC. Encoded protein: CASSPTGLGGYTF.

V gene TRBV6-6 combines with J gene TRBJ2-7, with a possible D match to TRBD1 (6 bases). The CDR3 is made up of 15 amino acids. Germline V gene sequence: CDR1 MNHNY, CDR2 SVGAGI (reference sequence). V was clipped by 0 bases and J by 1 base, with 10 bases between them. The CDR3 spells CASSYSPGVSYEQYF. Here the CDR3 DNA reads TGTGCCAGCAGTTACTCTCCAGGGGTATCCTACGAGCAGTACTTC.

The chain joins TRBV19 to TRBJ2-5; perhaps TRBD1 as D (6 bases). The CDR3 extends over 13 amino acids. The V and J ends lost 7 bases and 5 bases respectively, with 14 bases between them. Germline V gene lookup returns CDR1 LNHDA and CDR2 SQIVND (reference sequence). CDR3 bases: TGTGCCAGTAACCAACAGGGCGGGGAGACCCAGTACTTC. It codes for CASNQQGGETQYF.

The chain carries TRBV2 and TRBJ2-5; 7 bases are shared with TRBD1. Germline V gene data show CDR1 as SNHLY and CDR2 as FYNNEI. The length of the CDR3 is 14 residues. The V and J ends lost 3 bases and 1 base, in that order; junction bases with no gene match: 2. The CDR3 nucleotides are TGTGCCAGCAGTGACCGGGACAGCCAAGAGACCCAGTACTTC. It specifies CASSDRDSQETQYF.

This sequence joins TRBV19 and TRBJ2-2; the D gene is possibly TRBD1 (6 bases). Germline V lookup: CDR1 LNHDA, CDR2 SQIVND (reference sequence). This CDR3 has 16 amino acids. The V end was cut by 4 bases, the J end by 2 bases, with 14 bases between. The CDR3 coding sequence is TGTGCCAGTAGTAATAAGGCAGGGGATAACACCGGGGAGCTGTTTTTT. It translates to CASSNKAGDNTGELFF.

CDR3 residues: CASSPTGANQPQHF. DNA of the CDR3: TGTGCCAGCAGTCCAACAGGAGCGAATCAGCCCCAGCATTTT. This chain joins TRBV6-5 and TRBJ1-5, with D possibly being TRBD1 (5 bases). Germline loops: CDR1 MNHEY, CDR2 SVGAGI. This CDR3 is built from 14 residues. V shed 5 bases and J shed 4 bases, with 12 bases lying between them.

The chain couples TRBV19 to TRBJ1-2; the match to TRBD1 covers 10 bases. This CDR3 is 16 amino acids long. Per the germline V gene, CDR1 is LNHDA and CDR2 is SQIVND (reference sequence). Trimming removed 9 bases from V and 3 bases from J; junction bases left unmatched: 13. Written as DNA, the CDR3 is TGTGCCAGCTATCCCCGGGACAGGGGTCTGTACTATGGCTACACCTTC. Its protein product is CASYPRDRGLYYGYTF.

The CDR3 nucleotides are TGTGCCTGCCCTACAGGGGGCTCGGGGTATGGCTACACCTTC. Protein sequence: CACPTGGSGYGYTF. This chain links TRBV30 with TRBJ1-2; 9 nucleotides agree with TRBD1. The germline V gene has CDR1 GTSNPN and CDR2 SVGIG (reference sequence). Trimming cost V 6 bases and J 5 bases; bases outside gene matches: 10. The CDR3 length is 14 residues. Full variable domain (missing parts from reference TRBV30 and TRBJ1-2): SQTIHQWPATLVQPVGSPLSLECTVEGTSNPNLYWYRQAAGRGLQLLFYSVGIGQISSEVPQNLSASRPQDRQFILSSKKLLLSDSGFYLCACPTGGSGYGYTFGSGTRLTVV.

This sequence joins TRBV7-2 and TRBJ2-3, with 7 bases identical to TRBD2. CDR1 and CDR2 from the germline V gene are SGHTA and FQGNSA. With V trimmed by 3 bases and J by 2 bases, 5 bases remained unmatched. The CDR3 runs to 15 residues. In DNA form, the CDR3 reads TGTGCCAGCAGCTTTGTGGGAGGGCCCACAGATACGCAGTATTTT. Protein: CASSFVGGPTDTQYF. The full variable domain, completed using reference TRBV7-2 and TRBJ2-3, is GAGVSQSPSNKVTEKGKDVELRCDPISGHTALYWYRQSLGQGLEFLIYFQGNSAPDKSGLPSDRFSAERTGGSVSTLTIQRTQQEDSAVYLCASSFVGGPTDTQYFGPGTRLTVL.

The CDR3 region is CASSPPGQGTGNTIYF. In nucleotides, the CDR3 is TGTGCCAGCTCACCCCCCGGACAGGGAACTGGAAACACCATATATTTT. V usage is TRBV18 and J usage is TRBJ1-3; TRBD1 matches at 8 bases. CDR1 and CDR2 (germline): KGHSH, LQKENI. J was trimmed by 2 bases and V by 3 bases; bases with no gene match: 6. CDR3 size: 16 residues.

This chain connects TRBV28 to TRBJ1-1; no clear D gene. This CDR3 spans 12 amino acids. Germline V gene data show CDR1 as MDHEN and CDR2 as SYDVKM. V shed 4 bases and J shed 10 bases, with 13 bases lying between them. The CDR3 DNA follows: TGTGCCAGCAGTTCTGCCCGCGGGGTAGCTTTCTTT. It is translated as CASSSARGVAFF.

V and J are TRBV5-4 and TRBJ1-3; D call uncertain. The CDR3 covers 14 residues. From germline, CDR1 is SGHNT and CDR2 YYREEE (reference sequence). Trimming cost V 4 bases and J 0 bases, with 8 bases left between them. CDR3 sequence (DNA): TGTGCCAGCAGCCTCGGTTTCTCTGGAAACACCATATATTTT. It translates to CASSLGFSGNTIYF.

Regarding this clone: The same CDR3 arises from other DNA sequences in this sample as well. CDR3 bases: TGTGCCTGGAGGCCCCAAGGTGGAGGCGGAGGCTACACCTTC. It codes for CAWRPQGGGGGYTF. The genes are TRBV30 and TRBJ1-2; D gene unclear. V was pared by 3 bases and J by 8 bases, with 19 bases between. In germline, CDR1 is GTSNPN, CDR2 SVGIG (reference sequence). The CDR3 contains 14 residues.

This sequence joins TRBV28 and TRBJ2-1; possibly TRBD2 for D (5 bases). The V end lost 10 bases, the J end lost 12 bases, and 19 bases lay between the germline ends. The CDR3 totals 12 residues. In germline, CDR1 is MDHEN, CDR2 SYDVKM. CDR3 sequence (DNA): TGTGCCACCAATTCAGCTGGGGAGAGGCAGTTCTTC. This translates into CATNSAGERQFF.

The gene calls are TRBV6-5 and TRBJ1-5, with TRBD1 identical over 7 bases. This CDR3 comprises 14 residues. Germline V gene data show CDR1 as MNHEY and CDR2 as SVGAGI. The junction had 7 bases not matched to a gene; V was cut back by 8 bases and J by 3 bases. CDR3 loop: CASRQGSLNQPQHF. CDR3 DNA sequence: TGTGCCAGCCGACAGGGCTCCCTCAATCAGCCCCAGCATTTT.

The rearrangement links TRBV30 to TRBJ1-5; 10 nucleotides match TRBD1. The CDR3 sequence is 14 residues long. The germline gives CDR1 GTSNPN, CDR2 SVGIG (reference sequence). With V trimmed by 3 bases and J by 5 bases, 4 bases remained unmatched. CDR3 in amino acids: CAWSLGTGDQPQHF. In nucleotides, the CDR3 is TGTGCCTGGAGCCTCGGGACAGGGGATCAGCCCCAGCATTTT.

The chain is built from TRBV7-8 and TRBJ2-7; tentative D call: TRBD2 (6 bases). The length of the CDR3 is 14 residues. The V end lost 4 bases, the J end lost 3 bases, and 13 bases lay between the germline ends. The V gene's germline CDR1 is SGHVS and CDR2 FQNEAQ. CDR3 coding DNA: TGTGCCAGCAGCTCTGGAAGGAGGGACTACGAGCAGTACGTC. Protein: CASSSGRRDYEQYV.

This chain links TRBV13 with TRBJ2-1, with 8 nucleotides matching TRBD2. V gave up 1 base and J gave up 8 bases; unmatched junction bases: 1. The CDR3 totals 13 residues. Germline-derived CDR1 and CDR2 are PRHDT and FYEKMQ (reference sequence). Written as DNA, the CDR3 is TGTGCCAGCAGCTTAGAGACTAGCGATGAGCAGTTCTTC. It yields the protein CASSLETSDEQFF.

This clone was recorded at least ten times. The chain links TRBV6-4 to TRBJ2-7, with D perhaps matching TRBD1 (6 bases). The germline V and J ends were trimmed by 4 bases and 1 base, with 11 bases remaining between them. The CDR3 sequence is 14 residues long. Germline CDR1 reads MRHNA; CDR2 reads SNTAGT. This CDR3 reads CASSAQGGSYEQYV. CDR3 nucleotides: TGTGCCAGCAGTGCCCAAGGGGGTTCCTACGAGCAGTACGTC.

CDR3: CASSQAGAGTPNEKLFF. The CDR3 nucleotides are TGTGCCAGCAGCCAAGCCGGGGCCGGGACACCTAATGAAAAACTGTTTTTT. The chain combines TRBV4-2 with TRBJ1-4; TRBD1 is a possible D gene (6 bases). This CDR3 has 17 residues. V dropped 1 base and J dropped 3 bases, with 15 bases sitting between them. Germline lookup yields CDR1 LGHNA and CDR2 YNFKEQ.